This is a list of T cell receptor beta chains from one sample in a study of blood T cell repertoires in COVID-19. Generated by immunoSEQ multiplex PCR, the TCRdb table keeps only in-frame clones and is missing some. The sample has approximately 270,000 clones, around 85% seen once. Sequenced material: peripheral blood. All receptors derive from a human donor with COVID-19, enrolled during active disease. The donor label of this sample is uncertain. Both conserved end residues are part of each CDR3. Fields, in order: clone size, D gene, J gene, V gene, CDR3 DNA, CDR3 protein. The D gene is left open where the match is weak. Not all rows give a size; the values are once, few, many and, for expanded clones, a class.

few	TRBD2	TRBJ2-1	TRBV11-3	TGTGCCAGCAGCTTAAGCGGGAGCGTCTCCAATGAGCAGTTCTTC	CASSLSGSVSNEQFF
-	TRBD2	TRBJ2-2	TRBV19	TGTGCCAGTAGTATGGGAGGGCGGGACACCGGGGAGCTGTTTTTT	CASSMGGRDTGELFF
-	-	TRBJ1-4	TRBV19	TGTGCCAGTAGTATAGGTGGGGGCGACGAAAAACTGTTTTTT	CASSIGGGDEKLFF
once	-	TRBJ2-1	TRBV19	TGTGCCAGTAAAAAGCGGGTCGGCAATGAGCAGTTCTTC	CASKKRVGNEQFF
-	TRBD1	TRBJ1-4	TRBV11-2	TGTGCCAGCAGCTTGGGGACAGGGCATGAAAAACTGTTTTTT	CASSLGTGHEKLFF
once	-	TRBJ1-5	TRBV16	TGTGCCAGCAGCCAACAGGGCGGGGGTCAGCCCCAGCATTTT	CASSQQGGGQPQHF
-	TRBD1	TRBJ1-5	TRBV6-6	TGTGCCAGCAGAAGACAGGGTGATCAGCCCCAGCATTTT	CASRRQGDQPQHF
-	TRBD1	TRBJ2-3	TRBV5-4	TGTGCCAGCAGCCCGGACAGGGGTTACACAGATACGCAGTATTTT	CASSPDRGYTDTQYF
-	-	TRBJ2-7	TRBV4-3	TGCGCCAGCAGCCAAGAACCCAACGGGGTCACTTCCTACGAGCAGTACTTC	CASSQEPNGVTSYEQYF
few	-	TRBJ2-5	TRBV6-4	TGTGCCAGCAGTGAGCAGGGAGGAGAGACCCAGTACTTC	CASSEQGGETQYF
-	TRBD1	TRBJ1-2	TRBV6-5	TGTGCCAGCAGTTGGACAGGGTCCTATGTTGGCTACACCTTC	CASSWTGSYVGYTF
-	-	TRBJ1-5	TRBV19	TGTGCCAGTACCGCGCCGGGGAGGAACACTCAGCCCCAGCATTTT	CASTAPGRNTQPQHF
-	-	TRBJ1-1	TRBV19	TGTGCCAGTACCCGGGGGGATGGGGGTACTGAAGCTTTCTTT	CASTRGDGGTEAFF
-	TRBD2	TRBJ2-7	TRBV5-8	TGTGCCAGCAGCCCCTGGACTAGCGGGAGGGCCTACGAGCAGTACTTC	CASSPWTSGRAYEQYF
few	TRBD1	TRBJ2-7	TRBV7-9	TGTGCCAGCAGCCTCTCCCCGGGACAGGGGACCGGCGAGCAGTACTTC	CASSLSPGQGTGEQYF
-	-	TRBJ2-7	TRBV2	TGTGCCAGCAGTGAACGCCAGGGGTCCTACGAGCAGTACTTC	CASSERQGSYEQYF
-	-	TRBJ1-4	TRBV19	TGTGCCAGTACCGGGTCAGCTAATGAAAAACTGTTTTTT	CASTGSANEKLFF
-	TRBD1	TRBJ1-2	TRBV3-1/TRBV3-2	TGTGCCAGCAGCCAAGTAGGAGGGGGCGTCGGAGTGGATGGCTACACCTTC	CASSQVGGGVGVDGYTF
-	-	TRBJ1-2	TRBV15	TGTGCCACCAGCAGAGACAGGGGACATGTCTATGGCTACACCTTC	CATSRDRGHVYGYTF
few	-	TRBJ2-7	TRBV5-1	TGCGCCAGCAGCAGACTTTGGGAGACGGGGATCTCCTACGAGCAGTACTTC	CASSRLWETGISYEQYF
-	TRBD1	TRBJ1-5	TRBV2	TGTGCCAGCAGTTTCGACAGGGCGGTTAGCAATCAGCCCCAGCATTTT	CASSFDRAVSNQPQHF
-	TRBD1	TRBJ2-1	TRBV7-2	TGTGCCAGCAGCCTAGACGACAGGGGTTGGAATGAGCAGTTCTTC	CASSLDDRGWNEQFF
-	-	TRBJ1-2	TRBV19	TGTGCCAGTAGTTTAAGCTTTGAACAGAACCTCTATGGCTACACCTTC	CASSLSFEQNLYGYTF
-	-	TRBJ1-1	TRBV29-1	TGCAGCGTCGCCACCAGGAACACTGAAGCTTTCTTT	CSVATRNTEAFF
once	-	TRBJ1-5	TRBV5-5	TGTGCCAGCAGCTTGTTGGGCGCAGCCGGTCAGCCCCAGCATTTT	CASSLLGAAGQPQHF
few	TRBD2	TRBJ2-5	TRBV4-3	TGCGCCAGCAGCCAAGACACTAGCGGACAAGAGACCCAGTACTTC	CASSQDTSGQETQYF
-	-	TRBJ2-5	TRBV28	TGTGCCAGCAGTCCTGGGGACACCGTAAGCTTCCAAGAGACCCAGTACTTC	CASSPGDTVSFQETQYF
-	-	TRBJ2-5	TRBV28	TGTGCCAGCAGTTTCACGGGGGAATGGAGGCGAGAGACCCAGTACTTC	CASSFTGEWRRETQYF
-	-	TRBJ1-1	TRBV15	TGTGCCACAAGCCAGGACAGTCGCATGAACACTGAAGCTTTCTTT	CATSQDSRMNTEAFF
-	-	TRBJ1-2	TRBV6-1	TGTGCCAGCAGCCCGGACAGAGATGGCTACACCTTC	CASSPDRDGYTF
-	-	TRBJ2-2	TRBV19	TGTGCCAGTAGTATCGGGGGAGACACCGGGGAGCTGTTTTTT	CASSIGGDTGELFF
-	-	TRBJ1-4	TRBV7-2	TGTGCCAGCAGCCGGGGGTCTGCAACTAATGAAAAACTGTTTTTT	CASSRGSATNEKLFF